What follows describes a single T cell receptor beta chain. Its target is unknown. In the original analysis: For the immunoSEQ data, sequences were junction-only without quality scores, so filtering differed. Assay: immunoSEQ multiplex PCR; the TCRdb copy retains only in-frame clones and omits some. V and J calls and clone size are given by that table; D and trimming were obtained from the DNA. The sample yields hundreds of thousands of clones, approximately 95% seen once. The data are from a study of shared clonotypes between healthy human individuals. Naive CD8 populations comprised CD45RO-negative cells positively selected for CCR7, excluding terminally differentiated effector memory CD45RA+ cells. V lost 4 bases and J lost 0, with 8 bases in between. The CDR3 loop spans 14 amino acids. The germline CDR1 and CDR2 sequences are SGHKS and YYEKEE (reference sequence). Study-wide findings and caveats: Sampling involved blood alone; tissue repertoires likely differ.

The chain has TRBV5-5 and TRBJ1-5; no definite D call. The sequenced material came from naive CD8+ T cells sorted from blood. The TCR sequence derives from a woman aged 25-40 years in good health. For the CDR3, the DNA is TGTGCCAGCAGCCACGTAGATAGCAATCAGCCCCAGCATTTT. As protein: CASSHVDSNQPQHF.